One and the same sample provided the 23 T cell receptor beta chains below, sequenced in a study of blood T cell repertoires in COVID-19. Generated by immunoSEQ multiplex PCR, the TCRdb table keeps only in-frame clones and is missing some. The repertoire has around 250,000 clones, approximately 90% of them found once; the top ten carry 4.1%. The specimen was PBMCs or T cells enriched from blood (not recorded which). These receptors were taken from a woman aged 25 to 39 who had recovered from COVID-19.

The J gene is TRBJ2-5, the V gene TRBV11-2, with D maybe TRBD2 (6 bases). The V gene lost 1 base and the J gene lost 5 bases, with 8 bases spanning the gap. The CDR3 contains 13 residues. Per germline, CDR1 SGHAT and CDR2 FQNNGV. This chain's CDR3 is CASSLGGRETQYF. DNA for the CDR3: TGTGCCAGCAGCTTAGGGGGGAGGGAGACCCAGTACTTC.

The CDR3 nucleotides read TGCGCCAGCAGCTTGGGCCCTAGCGGGAGTGGGGAGCAGTTCTTC. This codes for CASSLGPSGSGEQFF. The chain uses TRBV5-1 and TRBJ2-1; the match to TRBD2 covers 10 bases. With 0 bases clipped from V and 10 bases from J, the junction kept 7 bases outside the gene matches. Germline V gene data show CDR1 as SGHRS and CDR2 as YFSETQ. The CDR3 has 15 amino acids.

The rearrangement links TRBV3-1 (or the pseudogene TRBV3-2) to TRBJ2-1; 8 bases fit TRBD2. CDR1 and CDR2 (germline): LGHDT, YNNKEL (reference sequence). Losses at the gene ends were 6 bases for V and 0 bases for J; bases not matched to a gene: 7. The CDR3 sequence is 16 residues long. The CDR3 spells CASSNPAGDSYNEQFF. CDR3 bases: TGTGCCAGCAGTAATCCAGCGGGGGACTCCTACAATGAGCAGTTCTTC.

This chain connects TRBV4-3 to TRBJ1-2; possible D gene TRBD1, 5 bases. V dropped 1 base and J dropped 4 bases, with 19 bases sitting between them. Germline CDR1 and CDR2: LGHNA and YSLEER. The CDR3 extends over 17 amino acids. CDR3: CASSQGADSRRTYGYTF. The CDR3 DNA reads TGCGCCAGCAGCCAAGGGGCCGACAGCCGTCGCACCTATGGCTACACCTTC.

The chain employs TRBV3-1 (or the pseudogene TRBV3-2) and TRBJ2-1, with TRBD2 matching 11 bases. The CDR3 runs to 17 residues. Losses at the gene ends were 0 bases for V and 7 bases for J; bases not matched to a gene: 8. The V gene's germline CDR1 is LGHDT and CDR2 YNNKEL (reference sequence). The CDR3 region has the DNA TGTGCCAGCAGCCAAGAATCCTTACGACTAGCGGGAAATGAGCAGTTCTTC. Translated: CASSQESLRLAGNEQFF.

The chain combines TRBV4-3 with TRBJ1-3; tentative D call: TRBD1 (5 bases). Trimming stripped 0 bases from V and 1 base from J, with 13 bases between. Germline loops: CDR1 LGHNA, CDR2 YSLEER. CDR3 size: 17 residues. The DNA of the CDR3 is TGCGCCAGCAGCCAAGAGGTCAGGGCCGCATCTGGAAACACCATATATTTT. It codes for CASSQEVRAASGNTIYF.

In regard to this clone: The germline gene is not matched at one end of the junction; a read error may be the cause. The genes are TRBV7-7 and TRBJ1-1; D call uncertain. Germline V gene data show CDR1 as SSHAT and CDR2 as FNYEAQ (reference sequence). The CDR3 is 13 residues long. The CDR3 bases are TGTGCTAGCAGCAAATCAGAGAACACTGAAGCTTTCTTT. Protein product: CASSKSENTEAFF.

The rearrangement joins TRBV2 to TRBJ2-7; 9 positions agree with TRBD2. The length of the CDR3 is 14 residues. Germline loops: CDR1 SNHLY, CDR2 FYNNEI. Trimming removed 7 bases from V and 5 bases from J; junction bases left unmatched: 9. The CDR3 protein is CASIYTTSGDEQYF. CDR3 DNA sequence: TGTGCCAGCATTTATACGACTAGCGGCGACGAGCAGTACTTC.

This rearrangement joins TRBV30 to TRBJ1-2; TRBD1 might be the D (5 bases). Germline lookup yields CDR1 GTSNPN and CDR2 SVGIG (reference sequence). V lost 4 bases and J 11 bases, leaving 20 bases between the germline ends. This CDR3 contains 13 residues. The CDR3 DNA reads as TGTGCCTGGACCCGAGGGGCAGGGACTAGGTACACCTTC. It encodes CAWTRGAGTRYTF.

Written as DNA, the CDR3 is TGTGCCAGTAGTTTGAGTCAGGGGACCTACGAGCAGTACTTC. As protein: CASSLSQGTYEQYF. J is TRBJ2-7 and V is TRBV19, with D possibly being TRBD1 (6 bases). Between the trimmed V and J ends, which lost 5 bases and 2 bases, there was a span of 13 bases. The CDR3 has 14 amino acids. Germline V lookup: CDR1 LNHDA, CDR2 SQIVND (reference sequence).

The chain carries TRBV9 and TRBJ1-4; unclear D gene. The CDR3 is made up of 12 amino acids. V lost 5 bases and J 8 bases, leaving 10 bases between the germline ends. Germline lookup yields CDR1 SGDLS and CDR2 YYNGEE. CDR3 loop: CASSEGGEKLFF. CDR3 nucleotides: TGTGCCAGCAGTGAGGGTGGGGAAAAACTGTTTTTT.

The V gene is TRBV28, the J gene TRBJ1-5; possibly TRBD1 for D (6 bases). CDR1 and CDR2 from the germline V gene are MDHEN and SYDVKM. The CDR3 extends over 15 amino acids. V was pared by 6 bases and J by 5 bases, with 17 bases between. DNA of the CDR3: TGTGCCAGCAGATATCCACAGGGCGAGTATCAGCCCCAGCATTTT. Translated: CASRYPQGEYQPQHF.

This chain links TRBV2 with TRBJ2-2, with a weak D call TRBD1 (5 bases). The V and J ends lost 7 bases and 0 bases respectively, with 15 bases between them. Germline V gene lookup returns CDR1 SNHLY and CDR2 FYNNEI. This CDR3 is 16 amino acids long. CDR3 residues: CASKPLRAPNTGELFF. The CDR3 region has the DNA TGTGCCAGCAAACCCCTCAGGGCCCCGAACACCGGGGAGCTGTTTTTT.

The chain links TRBV19 to TRBJ1-3; tentatively, D is TRBD1 (5 bases). Germline lookup yields CDR1 LNHDA and CDR2 SQIVND (reference sequence). V lost 1 base to trimming and J lost 2 bases, with 15 bases between them. CDR3 length: 17 amino acids. This CDR3 is CASSIGPLSGTGNTIYF. CDR3 sequence (DNA): TGTGCCAGTAGTATAGGACCGCTTTCAGGGACTGGAAACACCATATATTTT.

The chain uses TRBV6-2 or TRBV6-3 and TRBJ1-2; D is perhaps TRBD1 (5 bases). Trimming took 5 bases from V and 2 from J, leaving 12 bases between them. This CDR3 spans 14 amino acids. From germline, CDR1 is MNHEY and CDR2 SVGEGT. The CDR3 nucleotides read TGTGCCAGCAGTCCAGGGAATTGGAACTATGGCTACACCTTC. This codes for CASSPGNWNYGYTF.

CDR3 residues: CSVPSGQGTWYGYTF. CDR3 bases: TGCAGCGTCCCCTCTGGACAGGGTACATGGTATGGCTACACCTTC. V is TRBV29-1 and J is TRBJ1-2; 8 bases map to TRBD1. Looked up from germline, CDR1 is SQVTM and CDR2 is ANQGSEA. With 6 bases clipped from V and 5 bases from J, the junction kept 14 bases outside the gene matches. This CDR3 is built from 15 residues.

The CDR3: CAWSHETGSGTF. Here the CDR3 DNA reads TGTGCCTGGAGTCATGAGACAGGGTCGGGGACCTTC. This sequence joins TRBV30 and TRBJ1-2, with 7 bases aligning to TRBD1. Germline assignment: CDR1 GTSNPN and CDR2 SVGIG (reference sequence). CDR3 size: 12 residues. V shed 2 bases and J 14 bases; nucleotides not matched to a gene: 11.

The rearrangement joins TRBV5-4 to TRBJ1-6, with 8 bases matching TRBD1. With V trimmed by 3 bases and J by 0 bases, 11 bases remained unmatched. Per germline, CDR1 SGHNT and CDR2 YYREEE (reference sequence). The CDR3 is made up of 19 amino acids. DNA of the CDR3: TGTGCCAGCAGCTCCACCCAGGGGGCCAGGAGCTCCTATAATTCACCCCTCCACTTT. This translates into CASSSTQGARSSYNSPLHF.

The chain couples TRBV7-2 to TRBJ2-2, with D possibly being TRBD1 (6 bases). CDR1 is SGHTA, CDR2 FQGNSA, per germline. This CDR3 comprises 16 residues. V gave up 4 bases and J gave up 0 bases, with 12 bases separating them. The CDR3 loop is CASSSRGQTNTGELFF. The CDR3 DNA reads TGTGCCAGCAGCTCCCGCGGACAGACGAACACCGGGGAGCTGTTTTTT.

The rearrangement uses TRBV30 and TRBJ1-5; a possible D gene is TRBD1 (6 bases). Germline V gene data show CDR1 as GTSNPN and CDR2 as SVGIG (reference sequence). The V and J ends lost 3 bases and 4 bases respectively, with 13 bases between them. The CDR3 spans 14 residues. The CDR3 protein is CAWRSDRSNQPQHF. CDR3 in DNA: TGTGCCTGGAGGAGTGACAGGTCGAATCAGCCCCAGCATTTT.

This sequence joins TRBV6-1 and TRBJ1-5; D is perhaps TRBD1 (6 bases). There are 20 residues in the CDR3. CDR1 and CDR2 (germline): MNHNS, SASEGT. The ends were cut back, 3 bases at V and 2 bases at J, with 26 bases in the middle. CDR3 residues: CASSEYLTTGGGVGNQPQHF. Here the CDR3 DNA reads TGTGCCAGCAGTGAGTATCTTACGACAGGCGGGGGCGTTGGCAATCAGCCCCAGCATTTT.

CDR3 loop: CASGYRGMNTEAFF. Here the CDR3 DNA reads TGTGCCAGCGGGTACAGGGGGATGAACACTGAAGCTTTCTTT. V and J are TRBV2 and TRBJ1-1; 8 bases are shared with TRBD1. Per the germline V gene, CDR1 is SNHLY and CDR2 is FYNNEI. Losses at the gene ends were 8 bases for V and 0 bases for J; bases not matched to a gene: 5. The CDR3 is 14 amino acids.

The chain uses TRBV28 and TRBJ2-1; 15 bases are shared with TRBD2. The V gene end was trimmed by 4 bases and the J gene end by 1 base; junction bases not matched to a gene: 5. This CDR3 region has 18 residues. Germline V gene sequence: CDR1 MDHEN, CDR2 SYDVKM. CDR3 region: CASSWGLAGGYSYNEQFF. The CDR3 nucleotides are TGTGCCAGCAGTTGGGGACTAGCGGGGGGCTATTCCTACAATGAGCAGTTCTTC.